The rows below give T cell receptor beta chains drawn from one sample of a study of blood T cell repertoires in COVID-19. Using immunoSEQ multiplex PCR, the repertoire was profiled, and TCRdb retains in-frame clones only, with some absent. The sample consists of 65,000 or so clones, roughly 77% of them appearing once. Sequenced sample: peripheral blood. The receptors stem from a man older than 75 with acute or convalescent COVID-19. CDR3s include the opening cysteine and the closing phenylalanine or tryptophan. The order of the fields is J gene, D gene, clone size, V gene, CDR3 protein, CDR3 DNA. D genes are given only for firm matches. The size of a clone is reported for some rows only, either as once, few or many, or as a class for expanded clones.

TRBJ1-5 | NA | NA | TRBV7-8 | CASTVRGRGLSNQPQHF | TGTGCCAGCACCGTAAGGGGGAGGGGGTTAAGCAATCAGCCCCAGCATTTT
TRBJ2-3 | TRBD2 | once | TRBV9 | CASSAGPSGGYTDTQYF | TGTGCCAGCAGCGCAGGGCCTAGCGGGGGCTACACAGATACGCAGTATTTT
TRBJ2-7 | NA | NA | TRBV5-1 | CASSLEDRTSREQYF | TGCGCCAGCAGCTTGGAGGACAGAACATCGAGGGAGCAGTACTTC
TRBJ1-1 | NA | NA | TRBV12-3/TRBV12-4 | CASSLMGATEAFF | TGTGCCAGCAGTTTAATGGGAGCCACTGAAGCTTTCTTT
TRBJ2-1 | TRBD2 | NA | TRBV27 | CASSLTSGGVVEQFF | TGTGCCAGCAGTTTAACTAGCGGGGGGGTAGTTGAGCAGTTCTTC
TRBJ1-2 | NA | NA | TRBV5-1 | CASSLGAGYGYTF | TGCGCCAGCAGCTTGGGGGCAGGGTATGGCTACACCTTC
TRBJ1-4 | TRBD1 | NA | TRBV7-9 | CASSGRTGSWEKLFF | TGTGCCAGCAGCGGCCGGACAGGGAGTTGGGAAAAACTGTTTTTT
TRBJ1-1 | TRBD1 | few | TRBV11-2 | CASSLDRTASGGAFF | TGTGCCAGCAGCTTAGATCGGACCGCCTCAGGGGGAGCTTTCTTT
TRBJ1-1 | TRBD1 | NA | TRBV11-2 | CASSSDRVPYEAFF | TGTGCCAGCAGTTCCGACAGGGTCCCCTATGAAGCTTTCTTT
TRBJ1-4 | TRBD1 | NA | TRBV7-8 | CASSFLKGGNRDSEKLFF | TGTGCCAGCAGCTTTCTCAAAGGCGGAAACCGGGACAGTGAAAAACTGTTTTTT
TRBJ2-1 | NA | NA | TRBV5-1 | CASSLNAGVSYNEQFF | TGCGCCAGCAGCTTGAATGCAGGGGTCTCCTACAATGAGCAGTTCTTC
TRBJ2-7 | NA | few | TRBV10-1 | CASSDSGRYEQYF | TGCGCCAGCAGTGACTCAGGGCGTTACGAGCAGTACTTC
TRBJ1-2 | NA | NA | TRBV5-4 | CASSLSRGFNYGYTF | TGTGCCAGCAGCTTGAGCCGAGGATTCAACTATGGCTACACCTTC
TRBJ1-2 | TRBD1 | NA | TRBV5-4 | CASSLDRGFGYTF | TGTGCCAGCAGCTTGGACAGGGGGTTTGGCTACACCTTC
TRBJ2-3 | NA | NA | TRBV2 | CASTSTDTQYF | TGTGCCAGCACTAGCACAGATACGCAGTATTTT
TRBJ1-2 | NA | NA | TRBV19 | CASSSGGNYGYTF | TGTGCCAGTAGTTCTGGGGGGAACTATGGCTACACCTTC
TRBJ2-7 | NA | once | TRBV3-1/TRBV3-2 | CASSRRLGDEQYF | TGTGCCAGCAGCCGTAGGCTCGGGGACGAGCAGTACTTC
TRBJ1-5 | NA | once | TRBV19 | CASSIGRGPLQPQHF | TGTGCCAGTAGTATAGGGCGGGGACCCCTTCAGCCCCAGCATTTT
TRBJ2-7 | NA | NA | TRBV2 | CASSDQQALTYEQYF | TGTGCCAGCAGCGATCAACAGGCTTTAACCTACGAGCAGTACTTC
TRBJ1-5 | TRBD1 | few | TRBV4-1 | CASSQDATGGGRAQHF | TGCGCCAGCAGCCAAGATGCGACAGGGGGGGGTAGGGCCCAGCATTTT
TRBJ2-6 | NA | NA | TRBV18 | CASSGVAGANVLTF | TGTGCCAGCTCCGGGGTGGCAGGGGCCAACGTCCTGACTTTC
TRBJ2-7 | NA | NA | TRBV21-1 | CASNPRGETYEQYF | TGTGCCAGCAACCCGCGGGGGGAAACCTACGAGCAGTACTTC
TRBJ2-3 | TRBD1 | NA | TRBV3-1/TRBV3-2 | CASSQERQGVGGYTDTQYF | TGTGCCAGCAGCCAAGAAAGACAGGGGGTGGGAGGGTACACAGATACGCAGTATTTT
TRBJ1-2 | NA | NA | TRBV6-5 | CASTPGRNINYGYTF | TGTGCCAGCACCCCGGGGAGAAATATTAACTATGGCTACACCTTC
TRBJ1-1 | NA | NA | TRBV11-2 | CASSSQRVGNTEAFF | TGTGCCAGCAGCTCGCAGAGGGTTGGAAACACTGAAGCTTTCTTT
TRBJ1-5 | NA | once | TRBV27 | CASSPQGELGVDQPQHF | TGTGCCAGCAGTCCACAGGGAGAGCTCGGTGTAGATCAGCCCCAGCATTTT
TRBJ2-5 | TRBD1 | few | TRBV30 | CACSTGGAETQYF | TGTGCCTGCTCGACAGGGGGTGCGGAGACCCAGTACTTC
TRBJ1-3 | NA | NA | TRBV6-1 | CASSEKQGWAAGNTIYF | TGTGCCAGCAGTGAAAAGCAGGGTTGGGCGGCCGGAAACACCATATATTTT
TRBJ2-7 | NA | NA | TRBV3-1/TRBV3-2 | CASSPTGRGNYEQYF | TGTGCCAGCAGCCCTACAGGGAGAGGAAATTACGAGCAGTACTTC
TRBJ2-7 | TRBD2 | NA | TRBV10-2 | CASRKGLAGGPYEQYF | TGCGCCAGCAGAAAAGGACTAGCGGGGGGGCCCTACGAGCAGTACTTC
TRBJ1-5 | TRBD1 | NA | TRBV2 | CASTAGQANQPQHF | TGTGCCAGCACCGCGGGACAGGCCAATCAGCCCCAGCATTTT
TRBJ1-2 | NA | NA | TRBV5-1 | CASSTGLRGYTF | TGCGCCAGCAGCACCGGACTCCGGGGCTACACCTTC
TRBJ2-3 | TRBD2 | NA | TRBV5-1 | CASSSGLVPGTRGPDTQYF | TGCGCCAGCAGCTCCGGACTAGTCCCTGGGACGCGGGGCCCAGATACGCAGTATTTT
TRBJ2-7 | TRBD1 | NA | TRBV2 | CASSSRGTGAYEQYF | TGTGCCAGCAGTTCCAGGGGGACAGGGGCCTACGAGCAGTACTTC
TRBJ2-2 | TRBD1 | few | TRBV2 | CASSDVGQGIGELFF | TGTGCCAGCAGTGATGTGGGACAGGGGATCGGGGAGCTGTTTTTT
TRBJ2-3 | NA | once | TRBV27 | CASSYWRAKGTDTQYF | TGTGCCAGCAGTTATTGGAGGGCCAAGGGTACAGATACGCAGTATTTT
TRBJ1-6 | NA | NA | TRBV10-2 | CASSEWSGGLDSPLHF | TGCGCCAGCAGTGAGTGGTCTGGGGGGTTGGATTCACCCCTCCACTTT
TRBJ1-5 | TRBD1 | once | TRBV19 | CASKRGGQGGVQQPQHF | TGTGCCAGTAAGCGGGGTGGACAGGGTGGGGTGCAACAGCCCCAGCATTTT
TRBJ1-2 | NA | NA | TRBV2 | CASSEARVDGYTF | TGTGCCAGCAGTGAAGCGCGAGTGGATGGCTACACCTTC
TRBJ2-1 | NA | NA | TRBV6-6 | CASKRVSDYNEQFF | TGTGCCAGCAAAAGAGTTTCCGACTACAATGAGCAGTTCTTC
TRBJ1-5 | NA | NA | TRBV25-1 | CASSPGGSNQPQHF | TGTGCCAGCAGTCCGGGGGGTAGCAATCAGCCCCAGCATTTT
TRBJ1-1 | NA | NA | TRBV12-5 | CASGFFPREMNTEAFF | TGTGCTAGTGGTTTTTTCCCGAGGGAAATGAACACTGAAGCTTTCTTT
TRBJ1-2 | TRBD1 | NA | TRBV2 | CASSEGTGGLGGYTF | TGTGCCAGCAGTGAAGGGACAGGGGGTTTAGGTGGCTACACCTTC
TRBJ2-5 | NA | NA | TRBV5-5 | CASTQTLQGRETQYF | TGTGCCAGCACCCAGACACTTCAGGGTCGAGAGACCCAGTACTTC
TRBJ1-6 | NA | NA | TRBV19 | CASSISFAESPLHF | TGTGCCAGTAGTATTTCCTTCGCGGAGTCACCCCTCCACTTT
TRBJ2-2 | NA | NA | TRBV6-5 | CASRSIPSGELFF | TGTGCCAGCAGGTCCATCCCCAGCGGGGAGCTGTTTTTT
TRBJ1-2 | NA | NA | TRBV4-1 | CASSQDGGYGYTF | TGCGCCAGCAGCCAAGATGGCGGGTATGGCTACACCTTC
TRBJ1-1 | NA | NA | TRBV7-3 | CASSFVGPGEAFF | TGTGCCAGCAGCTTTGTGGGCCCCGGTGAAGCTTTCTTT
TRBJ2-7 | NA | NA | TRBV29-1 | CSVETGGDEQYF | TGCAGCGTTGAGACAGGTGGGGACGAGCAGTACTTC
TRBJ2-7 | TRBD1 | NA | TRBV13 | CASSSRTGTYEQYF | TGTGCCAGCAGCAGCCGGACAGGCACCTACGAGCAGTACTTC